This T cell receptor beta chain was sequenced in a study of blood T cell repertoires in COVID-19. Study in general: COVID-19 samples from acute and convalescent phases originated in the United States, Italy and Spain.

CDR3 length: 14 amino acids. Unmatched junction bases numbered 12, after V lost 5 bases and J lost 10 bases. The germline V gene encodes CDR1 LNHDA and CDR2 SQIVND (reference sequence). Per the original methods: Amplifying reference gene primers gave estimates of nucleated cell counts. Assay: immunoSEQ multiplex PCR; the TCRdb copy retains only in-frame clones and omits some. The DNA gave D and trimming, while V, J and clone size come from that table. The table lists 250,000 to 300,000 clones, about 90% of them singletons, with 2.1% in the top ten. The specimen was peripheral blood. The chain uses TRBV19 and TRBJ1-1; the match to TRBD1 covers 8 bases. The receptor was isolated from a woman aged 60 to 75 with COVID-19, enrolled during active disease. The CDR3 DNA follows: TGTGCCAGTAGTGAGAGCCCACAGGGGGTCACAGCTTTCTTT. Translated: CASSESPQGVTAFF.